This TCR beta chain was documented in a study of blood T cell repertoires in COVID-19. Study background: Sample material is recorded as cDNA or gDNA derived from T cells, B-cell-depleted T cells, or PBMCs.

This clone was picked up one time. Methods used by the authors: Reference gene primers were amplified, and this amplification served to estimate nucleated cell counts. Assay: immunoSEQ multiplex PCR; the TCRdb copy retains only in-frame clones and omits some. V, J and clone size derive from that table, while D and trimming were established from the DNA sequence. The sample holds roughly 400,000 clones; roughly nine tenths are singletons and the top ten take 0.95% to 1.3%. The germline gives CDR1 MGHRA, CDR2 YSYEKL. With 3 bases clipped from V and 3 bases from J, the junction kept 4 bases outside the gene matches. The CDR3 is 15 amino acids. The study recruited people aged about 18 to 90 years across under 25 US areas. The study counted Cohort 3 donors as recovered given two negative PCRs, clearance, or symptom resolution.

The TCR comes from a man in his thirties or forties who had recovered from COVID-19. This chain links TRBV4-1 with TRBJ2-3; TRBD1 aligns across 9 bases. The sequencing sample was made of PBMCs or T cells enriched from blood (not recorded which). CDR3 region: CASSQWDRETDTQYF. As DNA, the CDR3 is TGCGCCAGCAGCCAGTGGGACAGGGAGACAGATACGCAGTATTTT.